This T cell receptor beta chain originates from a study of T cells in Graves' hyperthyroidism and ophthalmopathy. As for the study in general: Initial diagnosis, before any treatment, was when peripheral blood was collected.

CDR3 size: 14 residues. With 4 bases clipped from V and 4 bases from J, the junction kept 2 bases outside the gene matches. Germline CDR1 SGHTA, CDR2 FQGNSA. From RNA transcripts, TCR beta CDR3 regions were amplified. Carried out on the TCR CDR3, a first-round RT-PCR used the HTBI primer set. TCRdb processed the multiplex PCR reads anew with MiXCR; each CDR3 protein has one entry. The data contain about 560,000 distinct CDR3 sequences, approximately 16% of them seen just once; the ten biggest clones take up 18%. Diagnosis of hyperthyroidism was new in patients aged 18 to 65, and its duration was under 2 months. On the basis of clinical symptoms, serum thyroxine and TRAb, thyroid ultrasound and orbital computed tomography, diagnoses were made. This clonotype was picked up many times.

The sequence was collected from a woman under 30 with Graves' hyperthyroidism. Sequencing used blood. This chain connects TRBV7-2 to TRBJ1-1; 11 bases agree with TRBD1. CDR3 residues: CASSYGTGGTEAFF. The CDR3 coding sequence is TGTGCCAGCAGCTACGGGACAGGGGGCACTGAAGCTTTCTTT.